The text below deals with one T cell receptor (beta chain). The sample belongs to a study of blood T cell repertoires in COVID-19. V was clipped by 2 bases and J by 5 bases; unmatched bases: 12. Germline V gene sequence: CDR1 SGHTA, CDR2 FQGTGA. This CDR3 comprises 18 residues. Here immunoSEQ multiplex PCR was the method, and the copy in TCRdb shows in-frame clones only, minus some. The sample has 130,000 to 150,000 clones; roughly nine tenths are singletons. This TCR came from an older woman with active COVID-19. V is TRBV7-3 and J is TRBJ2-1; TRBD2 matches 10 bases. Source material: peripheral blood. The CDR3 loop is CASSLRGTPAGGDNEQFF. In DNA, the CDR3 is TGTGCCAGCAGCTTACGTGGGACGCCAGCGGGAGGGGACAATGAGCAGTTCTTC.